This T cell receptor (beta chain) was documented in a study of T cell responses to AZD1222 COVID-19 vaccine. General study findings and limits: Within unmutated variant regions lay the reported targets of nearly half of spike-specific TCRs. Donors skewed white British and female; clonal diversity was possibly underestimated. Across spike, vaccine-associated CD4 TCRs were found, dominant at 160-218 and 743-854. It was only after the peak T cell response that any repertoires were sampled.

V was trimmed by 6 bases and J by 4 bases, leaving 10 bases between them. Germline V gene lookup returns CDR1 MRHNA and CDR2 SNTAGT. The CDR3 is 14 residues long. Measured with immunoSEQ multiplex PCR; TCRdb has only the in-frame clones, and not every one. The sample lists 90,000 to 130,000 clones, about 94% occurring once. Regarding this clone: Antigen: not known.

This receptor was taken from an adult who received the AZD1222 COVID-19 vaccine. Sequenced here: peripheral blood, sampled 28 days after the second AZD1222 dose. The V and J genes are TRBV6-4 and TRBJ1-6, with a tentative D call TRBD1 (5 bases). The CDR3 nucleotides are TGTGCCAGCAGCACCAGGGAGTATAATTCACCCCTCCACTTT. It is translated as CASSTREYNSPLHF.